The next 5 T cell receptor beta chains were all read from a single sample in a study of CD8 T cells in ankylosing spondylitis (TCRdb year 2017). On the study overall, not on this receptor specifically: Blood from ankylosing spondylitis patients appeared to be characterized by a TCR beta motif composed of eight highly homologous amino acid variants.

No antigen is known for these receptors. Library preparation employed 5' RACE. Sequencer: Illumina HiSeq 2500. Through fastp at Q25 and MiXCR, TCRdb rebuilt clones from the public reads, retaining in-frame beta chains. Identical CDR3 protein sequences are pooled into one entry, listed with their most common genes and DNA. The sample records 400,000 to 450,000 distinct CDR3 sequences, more than 15% of which are singletons. Approximately 0.93% of the sample belongs to the ten largest clones. Sequencing used blood, either unsorted or a sorted T cell fraction (not recorded which). Receptors were obtained from a male donor with ankylosing spondylitis.

The chain carries TRBV30 and TRBJ2-1; 8 bases are a match to TRBD2. The CDR3 totals 15 residues. Germline V gives CDR1 GTSNPN, CDR2 SVGIG (reference sequence). After removal of 2 bases from V and 9 bases from J, the junction contained 12 bases not matched to a gene. CDR3 sequence reads: CAWSSGTRRFGEQFF. DNA of the CDR3: TGTGCCTGGAGTTCCGGGACTAGGAGGTTCGGTGAGCAGTTCTTC. Full variable domain (missing parts from reference TRBV30 and TRBJ2-1): SQTIHQWPATLVQPVGSPLSLECTVEGTSNPNLYWYRQAAGRGLQLLFYSVGIGQISSEVPQNLSASRPQDRQFILSSKKLLLSDSGFYLCAWSSGTRRFGEQFFGPGTRLTVL.

This clonotype appeared a few times. The chain employs TRBV20-1 and TRBJ2-1; TRBD2 matches 9 bases. The J segment lost 0 bases and the V segment lost 5 bases, leaving 2 bases of the junction unmatched. The CDR3 contains 14 residues. In germline, CDR1 is DFQATT, CDR2 SNEGSKA (reference sequence). This CDR3 reads CSAASGISYNEQFF. The CDR3 DNA is TGCAGTGCTGCTAGCGGGATCTCCTACAATGAGCAGTTCTTC.

This clonotype has a handful of counts. This sequence joins TRBV11-3 and TRBJ2-4; the D is unclear. The length of the CDR3 is 13 residues. V gave up 6 bases and J gave up 0 bases, with 6 bases separating them. The V gene's germline CDR1 is SGHNT and CDR2 YENEEA. CDR3 nucleotide sequence: TGTGCCAGCAGTCCTATAGCCAAAAACATTCAGTACTTC. As protein: CASSPIAKNIQYF.

The chain employs TRBV20-1 and TRBJ1-5, with 9 positions matching TRBD1. In germline, CDR1 is DFQATT, CDR2 SNEGSKA (reference sequence). J was trimmed by 6 bases and V by 5 bases; bases with no gene match: 17. The CDR3 extends over 17 amino acids. CDR3 DNA sequence: TGCAGTGCTCGCTCCGGGACAGGGTTATCGGTAGGTCAGCCCCAGCATTTT. It translates to CSARSGTGLSVGQPQHF.

This clonotype was detected ten times or more. The V call is TRBV10-3, the J call TRBJ1-6; D unclear. The CDR3 spans 14 residues. The V and J ends lost 3 bases and 4 bases respectively, with 7 bases between them. Germline lookup yields CDR1 ENHRY and CDR2 SYGVKD. The CDR3 DNA follows: TGTGCCATCAGTGAAGGGATATATAATTCACCCCTCCACTTT. This sequence encodes CAISEGIYNSPLHF.